This note documents a single T cell receptor beta chain sequence. These data are taken from a study of blood T cell repertoires in COVID-19. The wider study: The origin of the acute and convalescent COVID-19 samples was the United States, Italy and Spain. PBMCs, B-cell-depleted T cells, or T cells were the source of the cDNA or gDNA that made up the material.

The CDR3 has 13 amino acids. Germline CDR1 is LGHDT and CDR2 is YNNKEL (reference sequence). The V and J ends lost 4 bases and 3 bases respectively, with 7 bases between them. Original processing methods: Reference gene primer amplification yielded estimated nucleated cell counts. Assay used: immunoSEQ multiplex PCR; TCRdb lists only in-frame clones, some missing. The DNA gave D and trimming, while V, J and clone size come from that table. This table has roughly 500,000 clones, 85% to 90% appearing once. The sequence was obtained from a young man with COVID-19, enrolled during active disease. Sequencing was carried out using peripheral blood. This sequence joins TRBV3-1 (or the pseudogene TRBV3-2) and TRBJ1-3; D uncertain. This chain's CDR3 is CASSPRFGNTIYF. DNA for the CDR3: TGTGCCAGCAGCCCACGGTTTGGAAACACCATATATTTT.